This is a list of T cell receptor beta chains from one sample in a study of blood T cells in healthy people across ages. TCRdb re-called the 5' RACE reads through MiXCR, storing one row per CDR3 protein. Among hundreds of thousands of distinct CDR3 sequences listed, roughly three fifths were seen once. What was sequenced was blood. These receptors all come from a man aged 40-50 years in good health. Each CDR3 is given with its conserved first and last residue. The D gene is left open where the match is weak. Clone size is given for some rows only: seen once, a few or many times, or a class if the clone is expanded.

clone_size: .; j_call: TRBJ2-1; d_call: TRBD1; v_call: TRBV28; cdr3_nt: TGTGCCAGCAGCTCCGACAGGGGCGGGCAGTTCTTC; cdr3_aa: CASSSDRGGQFF
clone_size: .; j_call: TRBJ1-2; d_call: TRBD1; v_call: TRBV5-1; cdr3_nt: TGCGCCAGCAGCCAGGCCGGGACAGGGGCTGGCTACACCTTC; cdr3_aa: CASSQAGTGAGYTF
clone_size: .; j_call: TRBJ2-3; d_call: .; v_call: TRBV12-3/TRBV12-4; cdr3_nt: TGTGCCAGCAGTCCCACCTCCCTAGCTGATACGCAGTATTTT; cdr3_aa: CASSPTSLADTQYF
clone_size: .; j_call: TRBJ2-1; d_call: TRBD1; v_call: TRBV29-1; cdr3_nt: TGCAGCGCCTCGACCGGGACAGGGTATAATGAGCAGTTCTTC; cdr3_aa: CSASTGTGYNEQFF
clone_size: .; j_call: TRBJ2-5; d_call: .; v_call: TRBV15; cdr3_nt: TGTGCCACCAGCAGAGAGGGCAGGGTAGTGAAGACCCAGTACTTC; cdr3_aa: CATSREGRVVKTQYF
clone_size: .; j_call: TRBJ2-7; d_call: .; v_call: TRBV20-1; cdr3_nt: TGCAGTGCTAGGGTTCCCCCTACCTACAATGAGCAGTACTTC; cdr3_aa: CSARVPPTYNEQYF
clone_size: .; j_call: TRBJ1-2; d_call: TRBD1; v_call: TRBV7-9; cdr3_nt: TGTGCCAGCAGCTTAGGGACAGGGCTGTGTGGCTACACCTTC; cdr3_aa: CASSLGTGLCGYTF
clone_size: .; j_call: TRBJ2-1; d_call: TRBD1; v_call: TRBV5-1; cdr3_nt: TGCGCCAGCAGCCAAATGACAGGGGGCTATCGCAATGAGCAGTTCTTC; cdr3_aa: CASSQMTGGYRNEQFF
clone_size: few; j_call: TRBJ2-7; d_call: TRBD1; v_call: TRBV29-1; cdr3_nt: TGCAGCGTTTTTTCCCGACAGGGTTACGAGCAGTACTTC; cdr3_aa: CSVFSRQGYEQYF
clone_size: .; j_call: TRBJ2-4; d_call: TRBD1; v_call: TRBV6-1; cdr3_nt: TGTGCCAGCAGTGACTTAAGGGGGACAGAGGCCAAAAACATTCAGTACTTC; cdr3_aa: CASSDLRGTEAKNIQYF
clone_size: .; j_call: TRBJ1-1; d_call: .; v_call: TRBV5-1; cdr3_nt: TGCGCCAGCACCCCGGCGGGCAGGGGTTTGAGTAACACTGAAGCTTTCTTT; cdr3_aa: CASTPAGRGLSNTEAFF